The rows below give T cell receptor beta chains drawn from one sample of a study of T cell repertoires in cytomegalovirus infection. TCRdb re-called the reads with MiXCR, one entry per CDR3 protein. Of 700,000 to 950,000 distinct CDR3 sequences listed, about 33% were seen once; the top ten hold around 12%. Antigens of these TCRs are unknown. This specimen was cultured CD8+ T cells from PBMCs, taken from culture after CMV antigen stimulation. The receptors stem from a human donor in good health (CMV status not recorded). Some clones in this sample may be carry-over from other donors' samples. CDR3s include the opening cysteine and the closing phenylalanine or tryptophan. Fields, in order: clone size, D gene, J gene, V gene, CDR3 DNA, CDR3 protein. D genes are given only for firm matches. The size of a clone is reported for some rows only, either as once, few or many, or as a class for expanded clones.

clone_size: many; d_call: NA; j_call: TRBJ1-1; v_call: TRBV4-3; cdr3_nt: TGCGCCAGCAGGCCAAGCGATAACCGGGGGCAGAACACTGAAGCTTTCTTT; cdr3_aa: CASRPSDNRGQNTEAFF
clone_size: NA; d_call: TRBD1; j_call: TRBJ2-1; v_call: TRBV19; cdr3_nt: TGTGCCAGTAGTCCGCTCCCGGGACAGGCCTACATTGAGCAGTTCTTC; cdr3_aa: CASSPLPGQAYIEQFF
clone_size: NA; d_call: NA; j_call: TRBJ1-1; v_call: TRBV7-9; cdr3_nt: TGTGCCAGCAGAATTGAGGGGGGTGAAGCTTTCTTT; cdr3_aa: CASRIEGGEAFF
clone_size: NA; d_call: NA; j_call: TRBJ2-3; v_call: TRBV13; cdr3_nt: TGTGCCAGCAGCTTGGGCGGGACCCCACACACAGATACGCAGTATTTT; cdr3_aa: CASSLGGTPHTDTQYF
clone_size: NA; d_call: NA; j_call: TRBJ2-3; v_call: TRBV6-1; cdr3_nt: TGTGCCAGCAGTGAATCCAGTACCGATACGCAGTATTTT; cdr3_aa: CASSESSTDTQYF
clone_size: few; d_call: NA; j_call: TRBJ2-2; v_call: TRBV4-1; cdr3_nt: TGCGCCAGCAGCCAAGACTGGGTCAGAGCCGGGGAGCTGTTTTTT; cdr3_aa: CASSQDWVRAGELFF
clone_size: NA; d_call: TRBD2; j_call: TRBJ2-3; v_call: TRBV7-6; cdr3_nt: TGTGCCAGCAGAGCGGGGTACTACACAGATACGCAGTATTTT; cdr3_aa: CASRAGYYTDTQYF
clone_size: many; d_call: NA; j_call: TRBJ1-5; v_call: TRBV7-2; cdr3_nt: TGTGCCAGCAGCTCGGGGGATCAGCCCCAGCATTTT; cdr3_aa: CASSSGDQPQHF
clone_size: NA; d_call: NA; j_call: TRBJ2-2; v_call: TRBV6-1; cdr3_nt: TGTGCCAGCAGTTATCACCCGGGTACGAACACCGGGGAGCTGTTTTTT; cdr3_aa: CASSYHPGTNTGELFF
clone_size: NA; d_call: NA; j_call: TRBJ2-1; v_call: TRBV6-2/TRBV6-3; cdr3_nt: TGTGCCAGCAGCCCTACCGACATGGGGCGTGAGCAGTTCTTC; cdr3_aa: CASSPTDMGREQFF
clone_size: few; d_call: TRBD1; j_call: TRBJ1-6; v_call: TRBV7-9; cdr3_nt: TGTGCCAGCAGGCGGACAGGGGGGAATAATTCACCCCTCCACTTT; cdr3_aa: CASRRTGGNNSPLHF
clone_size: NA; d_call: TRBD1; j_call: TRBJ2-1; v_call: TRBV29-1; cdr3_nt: TGCAGCGCTGGGGGACAGAGTCCCTACAATGAGCAGTTCTTC; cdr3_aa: CSAGGQSPYNEQFF
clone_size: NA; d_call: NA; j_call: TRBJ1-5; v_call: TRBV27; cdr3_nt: TGTGCCAGCCGGTCTCTCGGGAATCAGCCCCAGCATTTT; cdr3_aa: CASRSLGNQPQHF
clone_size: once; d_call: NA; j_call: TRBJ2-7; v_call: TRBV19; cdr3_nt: TGTGCCACCGCGTCGGCGGAGAGTCACGAGCAGTACTTC; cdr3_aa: CATASAESHEQYF
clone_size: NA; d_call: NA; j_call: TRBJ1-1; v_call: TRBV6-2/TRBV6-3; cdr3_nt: TGTGCCAGCGGATTGGGACGGAACACTGAAGCTTTCTTT; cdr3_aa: CASGLGRNTEAFF
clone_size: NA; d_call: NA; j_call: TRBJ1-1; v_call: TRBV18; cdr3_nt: TGTGCCAGCTCACTCGATCGGATGGGGCAGGGTGAAGCTTTCTTT; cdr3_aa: CASSLDRMGQGEAFF
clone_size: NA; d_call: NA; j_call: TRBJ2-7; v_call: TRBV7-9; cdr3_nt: TGTGCCAGCAGCTTGGTAGCAGGGCAGACCGAGCAGTACTTC; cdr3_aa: CASSLVAGQTEQYF
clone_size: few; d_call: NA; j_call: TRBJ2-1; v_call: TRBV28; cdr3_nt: TGTGCCAGCAGTTTTCCGGACCGCCTCCGAGACTCATACTACAATGAGCAGTTCTTC; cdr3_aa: CASSFPDRLRDSYYNEQFF
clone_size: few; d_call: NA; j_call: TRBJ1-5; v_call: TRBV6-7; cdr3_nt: TGTGCCAACCGCAAGGGGGGCTTAAAAATTAGCAATCAGCCCCAGCATTTT; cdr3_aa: CANRKGGLKISNQPQHF
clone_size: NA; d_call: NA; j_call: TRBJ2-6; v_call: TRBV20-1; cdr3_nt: TGCAGTGCTAGGCCCCCGAGCTCTGGGGCCAACGTCCTGACTTTC; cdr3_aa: CSARPPSSGANVLTF
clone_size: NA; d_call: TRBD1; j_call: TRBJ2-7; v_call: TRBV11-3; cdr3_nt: TGTGCCAGCAGCTCCGGGACAGGGGTCGAGCAGTACTTC; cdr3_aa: CASSSGTGVEQYF
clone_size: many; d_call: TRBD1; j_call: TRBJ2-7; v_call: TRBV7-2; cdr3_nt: TGTGCCAGCAGCCCGAGGACAGGGCAGGACGAGCAGTACTTC; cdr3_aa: CASSPRTGQDEQYF
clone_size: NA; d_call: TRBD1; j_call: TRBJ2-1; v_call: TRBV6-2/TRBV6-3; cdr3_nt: TGTGCCAGCAGTAAGGACAGGTGGGATGAGCAGTTCTTC; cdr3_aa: CASSKDRWDEQFF
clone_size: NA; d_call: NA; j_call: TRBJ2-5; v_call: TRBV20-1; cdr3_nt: TGCAGTGCTAAAAGGGAACTGGCTGAGACCCAGTACTTC; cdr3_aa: CSAKRELAETQYF